These 8 T cell receptor gamma chains came from one sample sequenced in a study of gamma delta lymphoproliferative disorders and STAT genes. PBMCs from patients and controls supplied the genomic DNA for sequencing. TCRdb fed the multiplex PCR reads into CATT to redo clone calling. This sample has approximately 600 gamma-chain clones; roughly 24% occur once, and the top ten carry 15% to 20%. Sample: blood. All receptors derive from a human donor in good health.

About this clone: The limits of the CDR3 on the DNA are not certain, so only TCRdb's listed CDR3 is given. No J gene was named, though the V gene is TRGV8. Germline V gene data show CDR1 as VENAVY and CDR2 as YDSYNSRV. The length of the CDR3 is 18 amino acids, counting both ends. The CDR3 is CATWIFIIRNSLAVEQHF.

In this sample, this clone is medium-sized (0.01 to 0.1%). The genes are TRGV9 and TRGJ1 or TRGJ2. The J gene, absent from TCRdb, was called here by matching the DNA to germline. The CDR3 is 11 residues long. In germline, CDR1 is GITISATS, CDR2 ISYDGTV (reference sequence). V dropped 6 bases and J dropped 5; count of bases not matched to a gene: 4. In DNA form, the CDR3 reads TGTGCCTTGTGGTTCAATTATAAGAAACTCTTT. This gives the protein CALWFNYKKLF.

This clone was counted between two and nine times. The TCRdb record carries a much larger clone's protein, which differs from this DNA's translation at residue 5; a read error is the likely cause, and the protein listed here is the DNA translation. This rearrangement joins TRGV10 to TRGJ1 or TRGJ2. TCRdb leaves out the J gene; it was filled in here by matching the DNA to germline. TRGV10 is marked as an open reading frame, function uncertain. V was pared by 8 bases and J by 12 bases, with 8 bases of the junction left unmatched. The CDR3 is made up of 10 amino acids. CDR3: CAAWGRMKLF. CDR3 nucleotides: TGTGCTGCGTGGGGGAGGATGAAACTCTTT.

The chain has TRGV2 and TRGJP2. The J gene comes from matching the DNA to germline here; TCRdb lacks it. Germline loops: CDR1 EGSNGY, CDR2 YDSYNSKV. V shed 0 bases, J shed 4 bases, and the junction held 8 bases outside the gene matches. This CDR3 region has 16 residues. This chain's CDR3 is CATWDGPSISDWIKTF. The CDR3 region has the DNA TGTGCCACCTGGGACGGGCCGAGCATTAGTGATTGGATCAAGACGTTT.

Remarks on this clone: A far more abundant clone sits one base away, making this likely a read error. Other DNA sequences in this sample translate to the same CDR3. There is no J gene call, but TRGV10 is given as the V gene. TRGV10 falls under the ORF class, with uncertain function. This CDR3 spans 12 amino acids. As DNA, the CDR3 is TGTGCTGCGTGGGCCGTTTATTATAAAAAACTCTTT. Residues: CAAWAVYYKKLF.

By sample fraction, this clone is large. The chain is built from TRGV2 and TRGJP2. The J gene was missing in TCRdb and was found by matching the end of the DNA to germline. This CDR3 contains 13 residues. Germline lookup yields CDR1 EGSNGY and CDR2 YDSYNSKV. The junction had 1 base not matched to a gene; V was cut back by 0 bases and J by 6 bases. The CDR3 is CATWDGGDWIKTF. DNA for the CDR3: TGTGCCACCTGGGACGGGGGTGATTGGATCAAGACGTTT.

No J gene was named, though the V gene is TRGV10. TRGV10 is noted as an ORF with a role that remains uncertain. This CDR3 has 25 amino acids. This CDR3 is CAAWEPGWFKICAEGTRLIVTSKTF. The CDR3 DNA sequence: TGTGCTGCGTGGGAGCCTGGTTGGTTCAAGATATGTGCTGAAGGGACTAGGCTCATAGTAACTTCAAAAACGTTT.

To note about this clone: The DNA is left out, because the CDR3 cannot be placed on it with certainty; the CDR3 is given as TCRdb lists it. There is no J gene call, but TRGV11 is given as the V gene. TRGV11 is filed as an ORF, its function uncertain. 24 amino acids form the CDR3, both terminal residues included. CDR3 in amino acids: CTTVPAGLGTKRGPRYTTGWFKIF.